This T cell receptor (beta chain) was found in a study of glioma-infiltrating T cells. Overall study results and limits: CDR3 overlap between tissue and blood was very small.

TCR alpha and beta CDR3 regions were amplified from RNA using iRepertoire nested multiplex PCR. TCRdb reanalysed the multiplex PCR reads using MiXCR and keeps one entry per CDR3 protein. Of approximately 90,000 distinct CDR3 sequences listed, less than 30% are singletons. This clonotype was observed a handful of times. Its antigen is not identified. Trimming at V came to 5 bases and at J to 4 bases, leaving 8 bases not matched to a gene. The length of the CDR3 is 15 residues. The sequence came from a human donor with low-grade glioma or glioblastoma, undergoing nonglioma brain surgery, or in good health (not recorded which). The chain recombines TRBV12-3 or TRBV12-4 with TRBJ1-5; 7 bases map to TRBD1. The material sequenced was glioma tissue, nonneoplastic brain tissue, or PBMCs (not recorded which). The CDR3 DNA reads TGTGCCAGCAGTGCAGACAGGGCTCGTAATCAGCCCCAGCATTTT. It is translated as CASSADRARNQPQHF.